This is a list of T cell receptor beta chains from one sample in a study of T cell responses to AZD1222 COVID-19 vaccine. Here immunoSEQ multiplex PCR was the method, and the copy in TCRdb shows in-frame clones only, minus some. The sample contains fewer than 130,000 clones, about 94% of which appear only once. Sequenced here: peripheral blood, sampled on day 0 of AZD1222 vaccination. These receptors all come from an adult in good health. Both conserved end residues are trimmed from each CDR3.

v_gene,CDR3aa
TRBV21-1,ASSKKRGVGRSPLH
TRBV7-3,ASSPLGASRAF
TRBV7-2,ASSYDGITPSPLH
TRBV11-3,ASSASPGANVLT
TRBV11-3,ASSLGGYSPLH
TRBV7-2,ASSPYGGEAF
TRBV4-3,ASSQGTLINEKLF
TRBV6-6,ASSFTIQGGTEAF
TRBV19,ASSADSKNIQY
TRBV5-6,ASSTTGPGNTIY
TRBV6-5,ASSHTGVNSPLH
TRBV6-6,ASSYRTSGRNNEQF
TRBV7-8,ASSSLPSLAGVFDEQY
TRBV14,ASSPAGTASGNTIY
TRBV4-2,ASSQDRGTSGTTDTQY
TRBV4-1,ASSQDQEAGEDYGYT
TRBV30,AWQGQRNQPQH
TRBV19,ASSLRDSRAYEQY
TRBV29-1,SVVGGVRREQY
TRBV29-1,SVVSTNLGEQY
TRBV2,ASREGPGAYYGYT
TRBV6-4,ASSAPFPSKDGYT
TRBV6-2/TRBV6-3,ASSGLLTEGYT
TRBV6-5,ASNRLTDTNYGYT
TRBV12-5,ASGLSWRQF
TRBV28,ASSSYGTSGNNEQF
TRBV19,ASSDRGRNQPQH
TRBV21-1,ASSSLGPVMAGELF
TRBV3-1/TRBV3-2,ASSQDLNGYT
TRBV5-5,ASSFGGLQYEQY
TRBV6-4,ASSEDRGNEKLF
TRBV19,ATTLGPQGPEAF
TRBV10-2,ASRTSGSSYNEQF
TRBV15,ATSMPDHRGRGNQPQH
TRBV4-1,ASSQGGDEQY
TRBV18,ASSPRGIRGGTGELF
TRBV5-4,ASSGGDSLYT
TRBV7-9,ASRLLGTGRTEAF
TRBV6-6,ASSPDRTRNYGYT
TRBV6-5,ASSYDRDNTEAF